Listed here are 7 T cell receptor beta chains from one sample, sequenced in a study of Ad26.COV2.S vaccination and SARS-CoV-2 variants (dated by TCRdb to 2020 to 2022). Libraries were constructed by the immunoSEQ multiplex PCR assay. Held by TCRdb, this immuneACCESS table contains in-frame sequences only and omits some clones. Under half of the omission traces to an unresolved V gene where checked; the cause of the rest is unknown. In all, the sample holds 350,000 to 400,000 clones, and approximately 89% of those were seen once. Around 1.9% of the sample is held by the ten biggest clonotypes. Explained via the paper, the treatment or condition label denotes: around 19 received Ad26.COV2.S at low or high dose, single or two shots; 5 received placebo; per-sample allocation not given. Repertoires of vaccine and placebo recipients were sequenced from samples collected on day 63 after the first injection.

This specimen was peripheral blood, taken in a trial of Ad26.COV2.S vaccine versus placebo. These receptor sequences come from a person aged 18-60 years who received the Ad26.COV2.S COVID-19 vaccine or a placebo.

The CDR3 protein is CASRGREVSYNEQFF. The DNA of the CDR3 is TGCGCCAGCAGAGGGCGGGAGGTCTCCTACAATGAGCAGTTCTTC. J is TRBJ2-1 and V is TRBV5-1, with TRBD2 identical over 8 bases. Germline lookup yields CDR1 SGHRS and CDR2 YFSETQ. Unmatched junction bases numbered 4, after V lost 5 bases and J lost 0 bases. The CDR3 is 15 amino acids.

The V and J genes are TRBV2 and TRBJ2-1, with 13 nucleotides matching TRBD2. V was clipped by 5 bases and J by 13 bases; unmatched bases: 14. The CDR3 has 16 amino acids. The germline CDR1 and CDR2 sequences are SNHLY and FYNNEI. For the CDR3, the DNA is TGTGCCAGCAGTCCGGGACTAGCGGGGACCCTACCCCCCCAGTTCTTC. Translation: CASSPGLAGTLPPQFF.

CDR3 protein: CASSQERRGISYNSPLHF. CDR3 nucleotides: TGTGCCAGCAGCCAAGAGAGGAGGGGCATTTCCTATAATTCACCCCTCCACTTT. This chain links TRBV3-1 (or the pseudogene TRBV3-2) with TRBJ1-6, with D tentatively TRBD1 (5 bases). V was shortened by 0 bases and J by 1 base, with 13 bases between the two germline ends. In germline, CDR1 is LGHDT, CDR2 YNNKEL (reference sequence). The CDR3 sequence is 18 residues long.

This chain connects TRBV7-9 to TRBJ1-2; D gene unclear. The CDR3 consists of 13 residues. Germline CDR1 reads SEHNR; CDR2 reads FQNEAQ (reference sequence). The germline V and J ends were trimmed by 1 base and 5 bases, with 8 bases remaining between them. The CDR3: CASSLEAAYGYTF. The CDR3, as DNA: TGTGCCAGCAGCTTAGAGGCGGCTTATGGCTACACCTTC.

The chain employs TRBV5-8 and TRBJ1-2; D is unclear. The germline V gene has CDR1 SGHTS and CDR2 YDEGEE. The CDR3 sequence is 11 residues long. Trimming pared 6 bases from V and 8 bases from J, leaving 11 bases between. The CDR3 sequence: CASKGLGGYTF. The CDR3 nucleotides read TGTGCCAGCAAGGGTCTCGGAGGCTACACCTTC. Using reference TRBV5-8 and TRBJ1-2 for the parts outside the CDR3, the full variable domain is EAGVTQSPTHLIKTRGQQATLRCSPISGHTSVYWYQQALGLGLQFLLWYDEGEERNRGNFPPRFSGRQFPNYSSELNVNALELEDSALYLCASKGLGGYTFGSGTRLTVV.

The rearrangement uses TRBV18 and TRBJ2-1; 13 nucleotides align to TRBD2. Germline V CDR1 and CDR2: KGHSH, LQKENI. V lost 3 bases and J lost 7; bases outside the gene matches: 6. The CDR3 consists of 16 residues. The CDR3 DNA sequence: TGTGCCAGCTCACCGCCGGGACTAGCGGGACGGAATGAGCAGTTCTTC. This codes for CASSPPGLAGRNEQFF.

The chain joins TRBV5-1 to TRBJ2-5; D is uncertain. The ends were cut back, 0 bases at V and 4 bases at J, with 13 bases in the middle. Germline CDR1 and CDR2: SGHRS and YFSETQ. This CDR3 is 15 amino acids long. The CDR3 DNA is TGCGCCAGCAGCTTGGGTTCGCTCAGCCGAGAGACCCAGTACTTC. This encodes CASSLGSLSRETQYF.